These 13 T cell receptor beta chains share one sample of origin, sequenced in a study of monozygotic twins with inflammatory bowel disease. Using the 5' RACE reads, TCRdb records one entry per CDR3 protein without DNA. Its clone listing holds approximately 140,000 distinct CDR3 sequences. The sequenced material came from blood. The receptors were sampled from a human donor with ulcerative colitis or Crohn's disease, or a healthy co-twin of an affected twin (not recorded which).

The gene calls are TRBV6-1 and TRBJ1-2; without DNA, the TCRdb call of TRBD1 cannot be checked. Germline values: CDR1 MNHNS, CDR2 SASEGT. This CDR3 contains 14 residues. The CDR3 spells CASSELGTDYGYTF.

The chain recombines TRBV5-1 with TRBJ2-7; TCRdb outputs TRBD1, but without DNA this stays unchecked. The germline CDR1 and CDR2 sequences are SGHRS and YFSETQ. CDR3 length: 13 residues. The CDR3 sequence is CASSLPGANEQYF.

The chain joins TRBV4-1 to TRBJ1-4; checking the TCRdb D call of TRBD1 is not possible without DNA. There are 15 residues in the CDR3. Germline CDR1 is MGHRA and CDR2 is YSYEKL. This CDR3 reads CASSQGQTTNEKLFF.

The V gene is TRBV7-2, the J gene TRBJ2-1; with no DNA, the TCRdb D assignment of TRBD2 cannot be verified. CDR3 length: 17 amino acids. Germline V gene sequence: CDR1 SGHTA, CDR2 FQGNSA. CDR3 region: CASSLILAGGSYNEQFF.

The CDR3 here is CASRSYFTGEQYF. The chain links TRBV11-2 to TRBJ2-7. Germline CDR1 reads SGHAT; CDR2 reads FQNNGV. The CDR3 is 13 amino acids.

The rearrangement uses TRBV6-5 and TRBJ2-5; TCRdb outputs TRBD1, but without DNA this stays unchecked. The length of the CDR3 is 15 residues. The germline CDR1 and CDR2 sequences are MNHEY and SVGAGI. CDR3 in amino acids: CASSYWGQPGETQYF.

The CDR3 region is CASSLTGTGDEQYF. This chain links TRBV6-1 with TRBJ2-7; TCRdb gives TRBD1 as the D gene, but with no DNA this cannot be confirmed. Germline CDR1 reads MNHNS; CDR2 reads SASEGT. The CDR3 sequence is 14 residues long.

The J gene is TRBJ2-7, the V gene TRBV7-6. CDR1 is SGHVS and CDR2 is FNYEAQ in the germline V gene. The CDR3 spans 13 residues. The CDR3 here is CASSSGVSSEQYF. Based on the CDR3 plus reference TRBV7-6 and TRBJ2-7, the full variable domain is GAGVSQSPRYKVTKRGQDVALRCDPISGHVSLYWYRQALGQGPEFLTYFNYEAQQDKSGLPNDRFSAERPEGSISTLTIQRTEQRDSAMYRCASSSGVSSEQYFGPGTRLTVT.

The rearrangement joins TRBV6-2 or TRBV6-3 to TRBJ1-2. From germline, CDR1 is MNHEY and CDR2 SVGEGT. The CDR3 spans 14 residues. CDR3 loop: CASKESRSYYGYTF.

This sequence joins TRBV12-3 or TRBV12-4 and TRBJ2-1; TCRdb's D call of TRBD1 is untestable without DNA. CDR3 length: 12 amino acids. The CDR3 loop reads CAATLRNNEQFF.

The V and J genes are TRBV20-1 and TRBJ1-2; the D call from TCRdb, TRBD1, cannot be confirmed without DNA. CDR3 length: 11 residues. Germline V gives CDR1 DFQATT, CDR2 SNEGSKA (reference sequence). The CDR3 loop is CSAYGGNGYTF.

CDR3 in amino acids: CASSGGVETQYF. The chain carries TRBV7-9 and TRBJ2-5; TCRdb returns TRBD1, unconfirmable since there is no DNA. The germline V gene has CDR1 SEHNR and CDR2 FQNEAQ (reference sequence). The CDR3 consists of 12 residues. The full variable domain, in which reference TRBV7-9 and TRBJ2-5 provide the parts outside the CDR3, is DTGVSQNPRHKITKRGQNVTFRCDPISEHNRLYWYRQTLGQGPEFLTYFQNEAQLEKSRLLSDRFSAERPKGSFSTLEIQRTEQGDSAMYLCASSGGVETQYFGPGTRLLVL.

CDR3 region: CASTEGTGQGRLLYF. This chain links TRBV5-1 with TRBJ2-7; TCRdb's D call, TRBD1, is unchecked because there is no DNA. The CDR3 runs 15 residues. Germline assignment: CDR1 SGHRS and CDR2 YFSETQ.